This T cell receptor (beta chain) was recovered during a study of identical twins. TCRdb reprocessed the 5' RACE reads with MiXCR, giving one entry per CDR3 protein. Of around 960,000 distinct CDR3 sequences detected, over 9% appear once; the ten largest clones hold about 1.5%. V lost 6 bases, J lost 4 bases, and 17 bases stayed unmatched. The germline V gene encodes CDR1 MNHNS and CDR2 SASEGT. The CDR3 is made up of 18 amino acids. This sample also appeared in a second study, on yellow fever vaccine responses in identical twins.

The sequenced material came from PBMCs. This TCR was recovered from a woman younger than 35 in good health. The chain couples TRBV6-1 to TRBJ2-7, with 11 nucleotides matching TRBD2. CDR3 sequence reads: CASSPLAPSGTSGYEQYF. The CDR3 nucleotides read TGTGCCAGCAGCCCCTTAGCTCCCTCGGGGACTAGCGGATACGAGCAGTACTTC.